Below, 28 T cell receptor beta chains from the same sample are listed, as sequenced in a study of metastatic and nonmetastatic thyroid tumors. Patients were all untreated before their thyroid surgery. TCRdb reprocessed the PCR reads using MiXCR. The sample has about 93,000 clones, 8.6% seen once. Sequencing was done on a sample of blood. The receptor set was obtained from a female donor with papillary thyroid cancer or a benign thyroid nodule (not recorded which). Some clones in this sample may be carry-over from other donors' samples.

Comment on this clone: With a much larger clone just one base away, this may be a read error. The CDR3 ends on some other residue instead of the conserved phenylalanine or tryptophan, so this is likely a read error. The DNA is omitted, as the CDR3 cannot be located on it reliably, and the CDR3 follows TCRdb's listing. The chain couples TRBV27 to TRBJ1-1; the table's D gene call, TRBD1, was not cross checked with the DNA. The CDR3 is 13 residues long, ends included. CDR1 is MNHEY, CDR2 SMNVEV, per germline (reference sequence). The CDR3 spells CASKRQGVTESFS.

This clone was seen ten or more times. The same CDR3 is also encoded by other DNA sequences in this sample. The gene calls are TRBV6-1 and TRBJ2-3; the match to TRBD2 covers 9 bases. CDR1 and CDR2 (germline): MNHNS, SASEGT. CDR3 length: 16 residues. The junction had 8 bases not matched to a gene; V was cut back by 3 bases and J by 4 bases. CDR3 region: CASSEVAGGPPDTQYF. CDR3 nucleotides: TGTGCCAGCAGTGAGGTTGCGGGGGGGCCCCCAGATACGCAGTATTTT.

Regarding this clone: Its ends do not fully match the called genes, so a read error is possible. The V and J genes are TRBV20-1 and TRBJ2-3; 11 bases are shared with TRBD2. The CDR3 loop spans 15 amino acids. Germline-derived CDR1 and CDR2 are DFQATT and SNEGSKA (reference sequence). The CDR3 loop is CSAVSGTSGTNTQYF. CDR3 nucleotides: TGCAGTGCTGTATCCGGGACTAGCGGCACAAATACGCAGTATTTT.

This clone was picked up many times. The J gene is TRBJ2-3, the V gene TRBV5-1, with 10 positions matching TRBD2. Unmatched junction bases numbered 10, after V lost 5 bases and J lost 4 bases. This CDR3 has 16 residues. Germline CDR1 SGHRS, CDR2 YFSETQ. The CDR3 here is CASRLVASGGPDTQYF. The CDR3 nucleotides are TGCGCCAGCAGACTGGTGGCTAGCGGGGGACCAGATACGCAGTATTTT. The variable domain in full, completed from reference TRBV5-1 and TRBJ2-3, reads KAGVTQTPRYLIKTRGQQVTLSCSPISGHRSVSWYQQTPGQGLQFLFEYFSETQRNKGNFPGRFSGRQFSNSRSEMNVSTLELGDSALYLCASRLVASGGPDTQYFGPGTRLTVL.

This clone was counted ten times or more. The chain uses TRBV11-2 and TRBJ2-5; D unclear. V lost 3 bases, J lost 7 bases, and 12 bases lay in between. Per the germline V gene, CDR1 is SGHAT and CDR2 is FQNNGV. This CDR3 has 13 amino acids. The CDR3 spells CASSLIGFGTQYF. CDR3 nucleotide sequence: TGTGCCAGCAGCTTGATAGGCTTCGGGACCCAGTACTTC.

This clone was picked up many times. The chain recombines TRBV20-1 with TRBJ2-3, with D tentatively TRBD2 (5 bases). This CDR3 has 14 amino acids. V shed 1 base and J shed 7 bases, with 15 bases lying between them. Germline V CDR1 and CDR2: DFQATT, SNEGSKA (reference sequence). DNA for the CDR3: TGCAGTGCTAGAGCTCCAGTGGCTAGCTATACGCAGTATTTT. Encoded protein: CSARAPVASYTQYF.

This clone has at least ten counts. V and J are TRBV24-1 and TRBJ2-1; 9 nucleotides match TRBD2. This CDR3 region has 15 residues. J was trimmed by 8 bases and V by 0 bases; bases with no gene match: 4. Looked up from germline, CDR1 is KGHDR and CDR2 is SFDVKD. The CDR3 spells CATSDLSGGPYEQFF. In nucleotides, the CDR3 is TGTGCCACCAGTGATTTGAGCGGGGGGCCCTATGAGCAGTTCTTC.

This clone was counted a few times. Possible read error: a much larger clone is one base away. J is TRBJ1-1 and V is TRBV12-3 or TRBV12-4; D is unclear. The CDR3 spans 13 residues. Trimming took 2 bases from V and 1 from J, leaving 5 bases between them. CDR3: CASSLMGNTEAFF. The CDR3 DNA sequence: TGTGCCAGCAGTTTAATGGGGAACACTGAAGCTTTCTTT.

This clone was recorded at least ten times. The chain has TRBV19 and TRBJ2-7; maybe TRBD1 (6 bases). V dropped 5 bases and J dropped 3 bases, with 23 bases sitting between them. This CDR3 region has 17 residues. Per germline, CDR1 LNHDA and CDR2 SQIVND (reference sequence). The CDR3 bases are TGTGCCAGTAGTGCCGGACGAAGGACAGCAGTATTCTACGAGCAGTACTTC. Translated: CASSAGRRTAVFYEQYF.

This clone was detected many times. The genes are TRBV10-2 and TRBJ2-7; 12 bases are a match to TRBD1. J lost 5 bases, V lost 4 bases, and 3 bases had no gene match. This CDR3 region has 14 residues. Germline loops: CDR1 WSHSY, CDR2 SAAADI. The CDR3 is CASSGGTGGHEQYF. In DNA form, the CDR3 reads TGCGCCAGCAGTGGCGGGACAGGGGGCCACGAGCAGTACTTC.

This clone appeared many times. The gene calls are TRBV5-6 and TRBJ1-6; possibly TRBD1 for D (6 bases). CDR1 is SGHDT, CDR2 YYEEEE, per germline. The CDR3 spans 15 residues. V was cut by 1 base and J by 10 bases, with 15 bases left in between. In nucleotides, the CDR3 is TGTGCCAGCAGCTTGCCGCGGAGGGGGAACTCACCCCTCCACTTT. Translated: CASSLPRRGNSPLHF.

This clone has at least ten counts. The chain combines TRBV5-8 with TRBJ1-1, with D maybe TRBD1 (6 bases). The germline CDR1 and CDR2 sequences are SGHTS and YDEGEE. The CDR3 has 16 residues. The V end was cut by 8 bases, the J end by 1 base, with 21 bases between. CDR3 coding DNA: TGTGCCAGTTGGGATGGGGGGCATCAAGGGAACACTGAAGCTTTCTTT. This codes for CASWDGGHQGNTEAFF.

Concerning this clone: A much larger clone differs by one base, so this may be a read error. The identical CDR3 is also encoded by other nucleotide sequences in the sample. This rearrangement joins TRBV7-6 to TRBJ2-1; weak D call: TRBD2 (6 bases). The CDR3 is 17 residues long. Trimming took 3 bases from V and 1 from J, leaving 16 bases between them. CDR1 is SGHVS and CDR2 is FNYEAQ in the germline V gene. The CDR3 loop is CASSLFGGLGSYNEQFF. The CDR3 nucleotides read TGTGCCAGCAGCTTGTTCGGGGGTCTTGGGTCCTACAATGAGCAGTTCTTC.

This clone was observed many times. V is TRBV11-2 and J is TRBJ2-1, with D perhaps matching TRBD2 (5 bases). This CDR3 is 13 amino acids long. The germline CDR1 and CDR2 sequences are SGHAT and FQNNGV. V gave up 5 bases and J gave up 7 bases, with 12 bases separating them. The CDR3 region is CASSPGWGNEQFF. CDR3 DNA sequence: TGTGCCAGCAGCCCGGGGTGGGGTAATGAGCAGTTCTTC.

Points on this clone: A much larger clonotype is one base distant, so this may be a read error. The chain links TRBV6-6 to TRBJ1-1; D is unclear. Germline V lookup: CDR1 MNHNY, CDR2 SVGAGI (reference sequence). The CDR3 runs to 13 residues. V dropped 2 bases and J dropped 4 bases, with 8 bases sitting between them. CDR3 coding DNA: TGTGCCAGCAGTTACCTTGGGAGCACTGAAGCTTTCTTT. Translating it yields CASSYLGSTEAFF.

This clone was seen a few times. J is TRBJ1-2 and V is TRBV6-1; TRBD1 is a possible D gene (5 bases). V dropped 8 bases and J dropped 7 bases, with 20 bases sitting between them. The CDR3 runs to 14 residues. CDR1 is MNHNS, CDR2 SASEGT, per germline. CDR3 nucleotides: TGTGCCAGCTCCAAGCGGGGCATCGGTGGTGGCTACACCTTC. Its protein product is CASSKRGIGGGYTF.

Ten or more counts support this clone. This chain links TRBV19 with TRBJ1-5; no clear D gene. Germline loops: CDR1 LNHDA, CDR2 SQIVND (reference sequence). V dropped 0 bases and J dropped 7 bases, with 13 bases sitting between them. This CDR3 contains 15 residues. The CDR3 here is CASSIEPTMGQPQHF. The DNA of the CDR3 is TGTGCCAGTAGTATAGAGCCGACTATGGGGCAGCCCCAGCATTTT.

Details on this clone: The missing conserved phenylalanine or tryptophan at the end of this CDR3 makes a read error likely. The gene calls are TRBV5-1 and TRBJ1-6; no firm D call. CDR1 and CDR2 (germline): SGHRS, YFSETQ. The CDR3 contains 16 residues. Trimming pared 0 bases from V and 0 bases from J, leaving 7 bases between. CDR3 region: CASSLVGSSYNSPLHS. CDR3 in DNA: TGCGCCAGCAGCTTGGTCGGGAGCTCCTATAATTCACCCCTCCACTCT.

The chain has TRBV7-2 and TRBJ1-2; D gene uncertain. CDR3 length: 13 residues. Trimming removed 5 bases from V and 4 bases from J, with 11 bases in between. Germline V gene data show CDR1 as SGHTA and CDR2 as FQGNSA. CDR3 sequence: CASSPDGSYGYTF. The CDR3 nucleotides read TGTGCCAGCAGCCCCGACGGAAGCTATGGCTACACCTTC.

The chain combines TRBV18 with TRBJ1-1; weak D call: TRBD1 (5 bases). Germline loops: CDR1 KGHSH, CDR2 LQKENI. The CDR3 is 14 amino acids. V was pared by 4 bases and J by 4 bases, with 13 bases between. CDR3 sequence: CASSLQGESTEAFF. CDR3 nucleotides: TGTGCCAGCTCACTCCAGGGCGAGAGCACTGAAGCTTTCTTT.

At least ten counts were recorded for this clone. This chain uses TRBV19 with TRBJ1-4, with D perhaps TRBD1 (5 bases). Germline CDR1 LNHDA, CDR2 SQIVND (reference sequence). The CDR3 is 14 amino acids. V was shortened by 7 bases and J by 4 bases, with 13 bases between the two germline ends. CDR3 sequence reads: CASNLPGGNEKLFF. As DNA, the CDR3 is TGTGCCAGTAACCTCCCGGGGGGTAATGAAAAACTGTTTTTT.

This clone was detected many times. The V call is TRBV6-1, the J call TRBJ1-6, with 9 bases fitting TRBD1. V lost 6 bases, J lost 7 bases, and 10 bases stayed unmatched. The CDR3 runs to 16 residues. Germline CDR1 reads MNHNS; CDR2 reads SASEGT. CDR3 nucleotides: TGTGCCAGCAGCCGGGGACAGGGACTGCAGAATTCACCCCTCCACTTT. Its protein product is CASSRGQGLQNSPLHF.

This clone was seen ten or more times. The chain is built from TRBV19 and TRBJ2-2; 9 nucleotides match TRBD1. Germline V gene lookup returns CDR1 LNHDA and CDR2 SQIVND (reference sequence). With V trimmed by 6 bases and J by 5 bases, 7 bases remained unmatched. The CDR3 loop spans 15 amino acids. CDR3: CASRTGQGPTGELFF. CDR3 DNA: TGTGCCAGTAGAACGGGACAGGGCCCGACCGGGGAGCTGTTTTTT.

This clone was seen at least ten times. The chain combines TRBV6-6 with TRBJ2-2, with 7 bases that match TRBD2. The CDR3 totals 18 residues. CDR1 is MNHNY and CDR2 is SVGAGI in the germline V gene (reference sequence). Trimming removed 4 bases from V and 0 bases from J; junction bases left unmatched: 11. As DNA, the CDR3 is TGTGCCAGCAGTTCCACCCTTGGGGGGGGTTCGAACACCGGGGAGCTGTTTTTT. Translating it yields CASSSTLGGGSNTGELFF.

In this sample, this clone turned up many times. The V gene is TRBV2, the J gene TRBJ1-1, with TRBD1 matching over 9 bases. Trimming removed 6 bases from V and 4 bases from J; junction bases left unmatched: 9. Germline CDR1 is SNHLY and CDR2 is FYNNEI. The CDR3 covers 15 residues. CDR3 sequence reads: CASRGGQGRGTEAFF. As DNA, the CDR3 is TGTGCCAGCAGGGGAGGACAGGGGAGGGGCACTGAAGCTTTCTTT.

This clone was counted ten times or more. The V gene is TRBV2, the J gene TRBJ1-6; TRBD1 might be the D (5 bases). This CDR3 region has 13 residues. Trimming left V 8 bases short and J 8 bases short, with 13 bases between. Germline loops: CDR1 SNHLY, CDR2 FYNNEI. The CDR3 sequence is CASRRTLDSPLHF. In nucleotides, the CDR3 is TGTGCCAGCCGGCGGACACTAGATTCACCCCTCCACTTT.

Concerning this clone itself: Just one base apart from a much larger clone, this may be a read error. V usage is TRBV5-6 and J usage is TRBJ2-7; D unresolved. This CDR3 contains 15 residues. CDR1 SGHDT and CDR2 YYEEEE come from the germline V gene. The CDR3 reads CAGSLGWATPYEQYF. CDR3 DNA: TGTGCCGGCAGCTTGGGATGGGCCACGCCCTACGAGCAGTACTTC.

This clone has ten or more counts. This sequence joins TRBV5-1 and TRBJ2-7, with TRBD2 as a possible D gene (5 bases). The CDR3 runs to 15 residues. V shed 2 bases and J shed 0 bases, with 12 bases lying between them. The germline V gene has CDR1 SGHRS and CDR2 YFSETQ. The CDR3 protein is CASSFGEPASYEQYF. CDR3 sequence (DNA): TGCGCCAGCAGCTTCGGGGAGCCTGCCTCCTACGAGCAGTACTTC.